This T cell receptor beta chain is drawn from a study of beta chain features in type 1 diabetes. Whole-study findings and limits: Type 1 diabetes patients had TCRB CDR3s that were shorter (moderately but significantly so) in all four CD4+ subsets.

As every portion of the isolated RNA was reverse transcribed, the sequencing read expressed TCRB transcripts. The table came from immunoSEQ multiplex PCR; TCRdb's copy has only in-frame clones and leaves some out. The sample contains roughly 150,000 clones, 10% of which appear only once. This clone has just a few counts. Its antigen remains unknown. The same CDR3 also results from other DNA sequences found in this sample. Every single donor gave one heparinised blood draw, and these averaged around 0.12 L. CDR3 length: 13 residues. V lost 0 bases and J lost 3, with 4 bases in between. Per the germline V gene, CDR1 is LGHNA and CDR2 is YNFKEQ.

V is TRBV4-2 and J is TRBJ2-3; unclear D gene. This TCR derives from a man aged 30-40 years with type 1 diabetes. What was sequenced was central memory CD4+ T cells from blood. The CDR3 nucleotides read TGTGCCAGCAGCCAAGATCGGACAGATACGCAGTATTTT. Translating it yields CASSQDRTDTQYF.